This TCR beta chain appears in the sequencing data of a study of cytomegalovirus exposure and HLA in healthy donors. Overall study results and limits: Diagnosis of cytomegalovirus status made by the classifier reportedly showed high specificity and sensitivity. A previous analysis found most TCR beta V segments productive roughly 87% or roughly 30% of the time. For presence/absence analyses, sequencing depth was assumed to be roughly uniform across donors. On later analysis, the bulk of CMV-associated TCR beta chains appeared to be HLA-restricted.

On this clone: Its antigen is still unknown.

The study ran its PCR with 60 Vbeta and 13 Jbeta primers. This table comes from immunoSEQ multiplex PCR, and its TCRdb copy is limited to in-frame clones, with some not included. Its listing shows around 140,000 clones. The sequenced material came from PBMCs. The receptor's source is a male donor in good health and CMV-seronegative.

As DNA, the CDR3 is TGTGCCAGCAGCTTTTCTCCGACTAGCGGGGTTTACAATGAGCAGTTCTTC. Translating gives CASSFSPTSGVYNEQFF. The chain has TRBV5-6 and TRBJ2-1, with 11 bases fitting TRBD2. Germline values: CDR1 SGHDT, CDR2 YYEEEE. With 2 bases clipped from V and 4 bases from J, the junction kept 8 bases outside the gene matches. The CDR3 length is 17 residues. The full variable domain, completed using reference TRBV5-6 and TRBJ2-1, is DAGVTQSPTHLIKTRGQQVTLRCSPKSGHDTVSWYQQALGQGPQFIFQYYEEEERQRGNFPDRFSGHQFPNYSSELNVNALLLGDSALYLCASSFSPTSGVYNEQFFGPGTRLTVL.